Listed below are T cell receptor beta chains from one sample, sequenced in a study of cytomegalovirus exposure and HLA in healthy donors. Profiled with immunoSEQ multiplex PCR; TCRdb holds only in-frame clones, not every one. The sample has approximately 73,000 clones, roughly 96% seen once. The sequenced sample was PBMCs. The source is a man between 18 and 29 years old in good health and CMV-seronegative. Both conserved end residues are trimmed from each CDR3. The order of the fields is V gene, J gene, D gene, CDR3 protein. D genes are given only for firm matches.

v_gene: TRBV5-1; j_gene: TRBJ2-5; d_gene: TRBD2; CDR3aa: ASSLVAGEQETQY
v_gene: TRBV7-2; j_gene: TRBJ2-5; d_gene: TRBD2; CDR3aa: ASSSEGREAQY
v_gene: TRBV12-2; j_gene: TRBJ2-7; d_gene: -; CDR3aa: ASRLVSLLRTGHYYEQY
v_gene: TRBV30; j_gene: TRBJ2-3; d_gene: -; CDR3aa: AWSVASLKGNTQY
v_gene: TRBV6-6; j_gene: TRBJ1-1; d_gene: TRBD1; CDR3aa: ASSYNEGGAYTEAF
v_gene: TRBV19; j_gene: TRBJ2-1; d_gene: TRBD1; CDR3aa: ASSNRDSYNEQF
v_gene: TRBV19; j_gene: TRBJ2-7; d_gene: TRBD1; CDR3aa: ASSIEAGGIYEQY
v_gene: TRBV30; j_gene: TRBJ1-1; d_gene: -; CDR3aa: AWTNPPLTEAF
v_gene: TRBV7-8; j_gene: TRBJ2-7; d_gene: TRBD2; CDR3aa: ASSLRGGPYEQY
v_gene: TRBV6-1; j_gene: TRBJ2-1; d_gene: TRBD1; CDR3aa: ASLRDRGSNEQF
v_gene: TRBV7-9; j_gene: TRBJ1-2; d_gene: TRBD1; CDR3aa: ASSRDRVYGYT
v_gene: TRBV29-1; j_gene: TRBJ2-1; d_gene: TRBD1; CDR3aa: SVHPRDRYNEQF
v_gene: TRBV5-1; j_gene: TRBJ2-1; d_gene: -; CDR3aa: ASSLVSSRGGAYNEQF
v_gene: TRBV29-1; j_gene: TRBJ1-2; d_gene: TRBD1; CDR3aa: SGGGQVDGGYT
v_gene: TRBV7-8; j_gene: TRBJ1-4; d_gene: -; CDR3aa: ASSPNVIEPEEKLF
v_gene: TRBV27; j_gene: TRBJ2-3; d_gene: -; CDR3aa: ASSPNTDTQY
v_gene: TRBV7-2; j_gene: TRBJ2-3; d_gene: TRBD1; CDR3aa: ASSYETGAVNTQY
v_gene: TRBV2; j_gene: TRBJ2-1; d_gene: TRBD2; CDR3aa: ATSGTSGGHYNEQF
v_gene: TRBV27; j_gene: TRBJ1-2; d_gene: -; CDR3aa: ASSRSTDRPNYGYT
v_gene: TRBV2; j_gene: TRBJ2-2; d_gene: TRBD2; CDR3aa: ASIGTSGGAPGELF
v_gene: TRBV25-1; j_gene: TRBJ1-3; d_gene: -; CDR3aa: ASSVQGLSGNTIY
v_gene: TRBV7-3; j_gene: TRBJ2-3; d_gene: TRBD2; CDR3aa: ASSSGLETDTQY
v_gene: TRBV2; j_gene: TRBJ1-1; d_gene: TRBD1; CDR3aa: ASSSRGPNTEAF
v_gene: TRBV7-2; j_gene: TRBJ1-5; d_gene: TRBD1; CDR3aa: ASSLWRGQGNQPQH
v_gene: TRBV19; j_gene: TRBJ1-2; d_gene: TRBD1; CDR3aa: ASGTGLFNYGYT
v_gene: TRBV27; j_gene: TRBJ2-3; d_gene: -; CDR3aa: ASSTTPSVAVLGVTDTQY
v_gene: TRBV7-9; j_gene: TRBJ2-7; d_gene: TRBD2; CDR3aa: ASSPTTSVSYEQY
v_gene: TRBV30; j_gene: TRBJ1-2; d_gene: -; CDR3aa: AWGQGTVGYGYT
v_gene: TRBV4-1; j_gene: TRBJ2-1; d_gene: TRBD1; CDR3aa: ASSLDRGSAYNEQF